This T cell receptor (beta chain) was captured in a study of metastatic and nonmetastatic thyroid tumors. TCRdb reassembled clones from the PCR reads with MiXCR. The sample yields around 61,000 clones, 25% to 35% seen once. The germline CDR1 and CDR2 sequences are SGHRS and YFSETQ. The CDR3 covers 13 residues. Trimming removed 0 bases from V and 4 bases from J, with 5 bases in between. Thyroid surgery was performed in patients who had received no treatment beforehand. The sequencing input was blood. The sequence was collected from a female donor with papillary thyroid cancer or a benign thyroid nodule (not recorded which). Some clones in this sample may be carry-over from other donors' samples. This chain connects TRBV5-1 to TRBJ2-1, with no clear D. CDR3 sequence (DNA): TGCGCCAGCAGCTTGGGGGGATACAATGAGCAGTTCTTC. Protein product: CASSLGGYNEQFF. Variable domain in full (rest from reference TRBV5-1 and TRBJ2-1): KAGVTQTPRYLIKTRGQQVTLSCSPISGHRSVSWYQQTPGQGLQFLFEYFSETQRNKGNFPGRFSGRQFSNSRSEMNVSTLELGDSALYLCASSLGGYNEQFFGPGTRLTVL.